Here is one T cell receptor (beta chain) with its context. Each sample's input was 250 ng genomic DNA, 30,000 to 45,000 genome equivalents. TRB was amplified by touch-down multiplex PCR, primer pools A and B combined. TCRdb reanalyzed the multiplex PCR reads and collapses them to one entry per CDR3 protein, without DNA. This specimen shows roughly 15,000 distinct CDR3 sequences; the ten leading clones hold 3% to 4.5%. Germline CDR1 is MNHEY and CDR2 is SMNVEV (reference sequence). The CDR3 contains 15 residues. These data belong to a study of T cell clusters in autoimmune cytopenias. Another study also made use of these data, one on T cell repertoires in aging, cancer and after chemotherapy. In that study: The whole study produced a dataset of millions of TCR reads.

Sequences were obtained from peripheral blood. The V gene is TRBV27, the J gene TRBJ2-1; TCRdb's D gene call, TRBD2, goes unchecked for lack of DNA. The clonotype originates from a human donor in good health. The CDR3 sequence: CASSYGTSGRGEQFF.